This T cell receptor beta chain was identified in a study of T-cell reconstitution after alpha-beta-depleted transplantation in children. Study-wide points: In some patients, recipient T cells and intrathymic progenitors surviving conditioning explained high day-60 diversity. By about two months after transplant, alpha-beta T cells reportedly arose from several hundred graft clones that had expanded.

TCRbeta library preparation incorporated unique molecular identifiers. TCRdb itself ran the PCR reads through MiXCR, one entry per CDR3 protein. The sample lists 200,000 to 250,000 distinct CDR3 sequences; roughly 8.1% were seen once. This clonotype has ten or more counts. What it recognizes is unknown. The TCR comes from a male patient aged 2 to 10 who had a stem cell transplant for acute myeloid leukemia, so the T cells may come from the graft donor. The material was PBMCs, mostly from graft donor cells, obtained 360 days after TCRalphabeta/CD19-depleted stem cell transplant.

The CDR3 nucleotides read TGCAGCGGTGTAGCGGGGAAGGGCACAGATACGCAGTATTTT. It is translated as CSGVAGKGTDTQYF. The V call is TRBV29-1, the J call TRBJ2-3; 8 positions match TRBD2. The CDR3 totals 14 residues. The germline V gene encodes CDR1 SQVTM and CDR2 ANQGSEA. Trimming cost V 7 bases and J 1 base; bases outside gene matches: 7.